The entry below gives a single TCR beta chain sequence along with its context. Per the study methods: Nucleated cell counts were estimated from reference gene primer amplification. The method was immunoSEQ multiplex PCR; TCRdb's version includes in-frame clones alone and lacks a portion of them. V, J and clone size are taken as reported in that table, and D and trimming were inferred from the DNA itself. The sample lists roughly 480,000 clones, roughly 89% occurring once. Followed over time, Seattle patients had been enrolled while infection was active. The data originate from a study of blood T cell repertoires in COVID-19. About the study: Acute and convalescent COVID-19 samples came from the United States, Italy and Spain.

This TCR derives from a man between 18 and 29 years old with COVID-19, enrolled during active disease. The sequenced sample consisted of peripheral blood.

The CDR3 is CASSSRTVNTEAFF. The CDR3 bases are TGTGCCAGCAGCTCCAGAACAGTGAACACTGAAGCTTTCTTT. The V call is TRBV7-9, the J call TRBJ1-1; D gene unclear. Germline CDR1 SEHNR, CDR2 FQNEAQ (reference sequence). The germline V and J ends were trimmed by 4 bases and 0 bases, with 9 bases remaining between them. This CDR3 has 14 residues. The full variable domain, with the rest looked up from reference TRBV7-9 and TRBJ1-1, is DTGVSQNPRHKITKRGQNVTFRCDPISEHNRLYWYRQTLGQGPEFLTYFQNEAQLEKSRLLSDRFSAERPKGSFSTLEIQRTEQGDSAMYLCASSSRTVNTEAFFGQGTRLTVV.